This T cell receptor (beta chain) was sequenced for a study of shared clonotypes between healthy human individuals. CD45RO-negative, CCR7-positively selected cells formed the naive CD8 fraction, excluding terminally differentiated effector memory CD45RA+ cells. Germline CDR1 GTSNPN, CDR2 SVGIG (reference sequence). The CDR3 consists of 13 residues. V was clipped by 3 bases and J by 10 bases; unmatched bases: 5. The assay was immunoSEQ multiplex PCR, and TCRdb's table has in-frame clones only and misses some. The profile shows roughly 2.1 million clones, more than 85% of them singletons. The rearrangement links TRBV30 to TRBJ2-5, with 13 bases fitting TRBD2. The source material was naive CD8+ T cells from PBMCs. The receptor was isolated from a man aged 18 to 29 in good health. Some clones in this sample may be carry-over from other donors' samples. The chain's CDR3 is CAWSEGLAGYQYF. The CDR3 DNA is TGTGCCTGGAGCGAGGGACTAGCGGGATACCAGTACTTC.